The 23 T cell receptor beta chains reported below all come from one sample, sequenced in a study of T cell repertoires in cytomegalovirus infection. TCRdb re-called the reads through MiXCR, storing one row per CDR3 protein. The data show some 940,000 distinct CDR3 sequences, with less than 40% seen just once and roughly 13% held by the top ten. These receptors' targets are unknown. The sample in question was cultured CD8+ T cells from PBMCs, obtained from culture after CMV antigen stimulation. The source of these receptors is a human donor in good health (CMV status not recorded). Some clones in this sample may be carry-over from other donors' samples.

This clonotype was seen a few times. Here the CDR3 reads CASSPGTGNYNEQFF. The CDR3 bases are TGTGCCAGCAGCCCTGGGACAGGAAATTACAATGAGCAGTTCTTC. V and J are TRBV6-5 and TRBJ2-1; the match to TRBD1 covers 8 bases. Per germline, CDR1 MNHEY and CDR2 SVGAGI. After removal of 6 bases from V and 4 bases from J, the junction contained 8 bases not matched to a gene. The CDR3 extends over 15 amino acids.

This clonotype was observed a few times. The V call is TRBV7-9, the J call TRBJ1-3; a possible D gene is TRBD1 (6 bases). This CDR3 comprises 15 residues. Deletions cut 1 base from V and 6 bases from J, with 13 bases between. Germline CDR1 SEHNR, CDR2 FQNEAQ (reference sequence). CDR3 in DNA: TGTGCCAGCAGCTTAGACCAGGGGCCTGAAAACACCATATATTTT. Translated: CASSLDQGPENTIYF.

This clonotype has just a few counts. The chain recombines TRBV23-1 with TRBJ2-2; the match to TRBD2 covers 11 bases. TRBV23-1 is given ORF status, its function remaining uncertain. This CDR3 is 20 amino acids long. The J segment lost 0 bases and the V segment lost 4 bases, leaving 13 bases of the junction unmatched. CDR3 loop: CASSPLGGLAANANTGELFF. As DNA, the CDR3 is TGCGCCAGCAGTCCCCTAGGGGGACTAGCGGCTAACGCGAACACCGGGGAGCTGTTTTTT.

Details on this clonotype: One junction end disagrees with the germline gene, perhaps due to a read error. This chain joins TRBV27 and TRBJ2-1; 12 bases align to TRBD2. The CDR3 covers 15 residues. Germline values: CDR1 MNHEY, CDR2 SMNVEV (reference sequence). The CDR3 sequence is CASSLGTSGFNERFF. In nucleotides, the CDR3 is TGTGCCAGCAGTTTAGGGACTAGCGGGTTCAATGAGCGGTTCTTC.

This clonotype came up many times. The chain uses TRBV7-2 and TRBJ2-3, with 12 bases matching TRBD2. Germline assignment: CDR1 SGHTA and CDR2 FQGNSA. The CDR3 is 18 amino acids. Trimming took 3 bases from V and 5 from J; bases not matched to a gene: 12. CDR3 DNA: TGTGCCAGCAGCTTTGTGATTCTAGCGGGGGGGCGACAAGATACGCAGTATTTT. Translating it yields CASSFVILAGGRQDTQYF.

The chain is built from TRBV27 and TRBJ1-1; a possible D gene is TRBD1 (5 bases). Germline CDR1 and CDR2: MNHEY and SMNVEV (reference sequence). V dropped 0 bases and J dropped 5 bases, with 16 bases sitting between them. There are 16 residues in the CDR3. The CDR3 DNA reads as TGTGCCAGCAGTTTATCCTTCCGGGGATCAGGGACTGAAGCTTTCTTT. This translates into CASSLSFRGSGTEAFF.

Worth noting for this clonotype: Possible read error: a much larger clone is one base away. The rearrangement links TRBV7-8 to TRBJ2-1; no definite D call. CDR3 length: 10 amino acids. Germline-derived CDR1 and CDR2 are SGHVS and FQNEAQ. CDR3 sequence: CASARVRQSF. The CDR3 region has the DNA TGTGCCAGCGCACGGGTAAGGCAGTCCTTC.

A few counts support this clonotype. V usage is TRBV27 and J usage is TRBJ1-1; tentative D call: TRBD1 (5 bases). Germline V CDR1 and CDR2: MNHEY, SMNVEV (reference sequence). This CDR3 has 13 amino acids. Trimming shortened V by 6 bases and J by 4 bases, and 12 bases separated the two germline ends. The chain's CDR3 is CASRGTGSTEAFF. The CDR3 DNA sequence: TGTGCCAGCAGAGGAACAGGAAGCACTGAAGCTTTCTTT.

Of note for this clonotype: At one end the junction does not follow the germline gene, possibly because of a read error. The chain carries TRBV6-5 and TRBJ1-2; D may be TRBD1 (5 bases). Germline V gene data show CDR1 as MNHEY and CDR2 as SVGAGI. This CDR3 has 14 residues. The CDR3: CVSSYSGGVDGYTF. CDR3 in DNA: TGTGTCAGCAGTTACTCGGGGGGGGTCGATGGCTACACCTTC.

This chain uses TRBV2 with TRBJ2-3, with D unclear. The CDR3 has 13 amino acids. V shed 6 bases and J shed 0 bases, with 7 bases lying between them. CDR1 and CDR2 from the germline V gene are SNHLY and FYNNEI. CDR3 nucleotide sequence: TGTGCCAGCAGGACATCTAGCACAGATACGCAGTATTTT. This gives the protein CASRTSSTDTQYF. Filled out from reference TRBV2 and TRBJ2-3, the complete variable domain reads EPEVTQTPSHQVTQMGQEVILRCVPISNHLYFYWYRQILGQKVEFLVSFYNNEISEKSEIFDDQFSVERPDGSNFTLKIRSTKLEDSAMYFCASRTSSTDTQYFGPGTRLTVL.

This chain connects TRBV7-4 to TRBJ2-7; D is undetermined. The V gene's germline CDR1 is SGHVT and CDR2 SQSDAQ. The CDR3 has 12 residues. Trimming left V 5 bases short and J 1 base short, with 6 bases between. CDR3 DNA: TGTGCCAGCAGCAAACGATCCTACGAGCAGTACTTC. It specifies CASSKRSYEQYF.

Only a few counts were recorded for this clonotype. The chain has TRBV4-1 and TRBJ2-7, with TRBD1 matching 8 bases. The length of the CDR3 is 15 residues. V was pared by 0 bases and J by 3 bases, with 4 bases of the junction left unmatched. CDR1 is MGHRA, CDR2 YSYEKL, per germline. The CDR3 protein is CASSQEGQGDYEQYF. The CDR3 DNA reads as TGCGCCAGCAGCCAAGAAGGACAGGGTGACTACGAGCAGTACTTC.

The chain employs TRBV27 and TRBJ1-5; D is unclear. Germline CDR1 and CDR2: MNHEY and SMNVEV (reference sequence). V dropped 0 bases and J dropped 4 bases, with 7 bases sitting between them. The CDR3 contains 14 residues. The CDR3 DNA is TGTGCCAGCAGTTTATCCCTAAATAATCAGCCCCAGCATTTT. This translates into CASSLSLNNQPQHF.

At least ten counts were recorded for this clonotype. The chain couples TRBV28 to TRBJ2-2; TRBD1 is a possible D gene (5 bases). V was cut by 6 bases and J by 4 bases, with 15 bases left in between. The CDR3 runs 15 residues. Germline V CDR1 and CDR2: MDHEN, SYDVKM. The CDR3 DNA sequence: TGTGCCAGCAGCCCCTCCAGGGCGTGCACCGGGGAGCTGTTTTTT. Encoded protein: CASSPSRACTGELFF.

The table lists this clonotype with many counts. As DNA, the CDR3 is TGCAGTGCTAGAAGACTAGCGGGGCCCAATGAGCAGTTCTTC. Translating it yields CSARRLAGPNEQFF. The gene calls are TRBV20-1 and TRBJ2-1; TRBD2 agrees at 11 bases. V lost 2 bases, J lost 6 bases, and 3 bases stayed unmatched. This CDR3 is built from 14 residues. CDR1 is DFQATT, CDR2 SNEGSKA, per germline (reference sequence).

The chain uses TRBV12-3 or TRBV12-4 and TRBJ1-2; D ambiguous. V lost 0 bases and J lost 4, with 9 bases in between. The CDR3 extends over 14 amino acids. CDR3 in amino acids: CASSLARAVYGYTF. The CDR3 coding sequence is TGTGCCAGCAGTTTAGCCCGGGCAGTCTATGGCTACACCTTC.

A word on this clonotype: The conserved final phenylalanine or tryptophan is absent from the CDR3, which likely points to a read error. This sequence joins TRBV23-1 and TRBJ1-5; D is undetermined. TRBV23-1 is an ORF for which the function is uncertain. V shed 3 bases and J shed 2 bases, with 11 bases lying between them. This CDR3 is 15 amino acids long. Here the CDR3 reads CASSQATGGNQPQHL. The CDR3 region has the DNA TGCGCCAGCAGTCAGGCGACGGGCGGCAATCAGCCCCAGCATCTT.

The V and J genes are TRBV20-1 and TRBJ1-5; D gene ambiguous. Germline CDR1 reads DFQATT; CDR2 reads SNEGSKA (reference sequence). The CDR3 consists of 14 residues. The V gene lost 6 bases and the J gene lost 0 bases, with 12 bases spanning the gap. CDR3 protein: CSAEADYSNQPQHF. The CDR3 coding sequence is TGCAGTGCAGAAGCAGACTATAGCAATCAGCCCCAGCATTTT.

V usage is TRBV14 and J usage is TRBJ2-1, with TRBD1 matching 7 bases. Germline V gene sequence: CDR1 SGHDN, CDR2 FVKESK. With V trimmed by 0 bases and J by 1 base, 3 bases remained unmatched. This CDR3 is 16 amino acids long. The CDR3 DNA reads as TGTGCCAGCAGCCAAGAGTACAGGGGTTCCTACAATGAGCAGTTCTTC. Translated: CASSQEYRGSYNEQFF.

The chain carries TRBV4-1 and TRBJ2-1; D perhaps matches TRBD1 (6 bases). Germline CDR1 reads MGHRA; CDR2 reads YSYEKL. The CDR3 extends over 16 amino acids. Trimming stripped 4 bases from V and 5 bases from J, with 18 bases between. Here the CDR3 reads CASSPQGPALDNEQFF. The CDR3 DNA is TGCGCCAGCAGCCCACAGGGACCTGCCCTGGACAATGAGCAGTTCTTC.

The chain couples TRBV6-1 to TRBJ1-5; 8 bases map to TRBD1. With V trimmed by 0 bases and J by 8 bases, 6 bases remained unmatched. Germline V gene sequence: CDR1 MNHNS, CDR2 SASEGT. CDR3 length: 15 residues. The CDR3 sequence: CASSEAWGGQEPQHF. The CDR3 nucleotides read TGTGCCAGCAGTGAAGCTTGGGGGGGACAGGAGCCCCAGCATTTT.

The chain links TRBV4-2 to TRBJ2-2, with D maybe TRBD2 (7 bases). Trimming removed 1 base at V and 4 bases at J, with 19 bases between. CDR3 length: 18 amino acids. Germline V gives CDR1 LGHNA, CDR2 YNFKEQ. This chain's CDR3 is CASSQAGAGGGRTGELFF. Here the CDR3 DNA reads TGTGCCAGCAGCCAAGCGGGGGCAGGCGGGGGACGCACCGGGGAGCTGTTTTTT.

V usage is TRBV6-6 and J usage is TRBJ1-1; D is uncertain. Germline V lookup: CDR1 MNHNY, CDR2 SVGAGI (reference sequence). The CDR3 is made up of 14 amino acids. V lost 5 bases and J lost 0, with 10 bases in between. This CDR3 is CASSPRHLNTEAFF. CDR3 DNA: TGTGCCAGCAGTCCCCGACACCTGAACACTGAAGCTTTCTTT.